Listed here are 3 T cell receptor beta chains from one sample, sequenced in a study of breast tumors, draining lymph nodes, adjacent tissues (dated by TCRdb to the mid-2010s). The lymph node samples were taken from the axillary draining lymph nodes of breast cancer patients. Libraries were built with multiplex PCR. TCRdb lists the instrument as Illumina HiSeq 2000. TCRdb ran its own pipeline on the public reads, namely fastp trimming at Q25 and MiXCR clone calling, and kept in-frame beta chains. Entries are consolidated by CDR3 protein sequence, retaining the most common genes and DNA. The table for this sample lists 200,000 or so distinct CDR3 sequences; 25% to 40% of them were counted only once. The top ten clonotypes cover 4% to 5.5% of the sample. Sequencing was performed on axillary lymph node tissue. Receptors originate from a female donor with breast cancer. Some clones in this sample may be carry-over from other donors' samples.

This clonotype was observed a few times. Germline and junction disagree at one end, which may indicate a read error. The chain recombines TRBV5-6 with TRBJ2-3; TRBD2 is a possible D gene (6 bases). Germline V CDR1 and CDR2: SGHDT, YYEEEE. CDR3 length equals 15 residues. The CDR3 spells CASTLEGARTDTQYF. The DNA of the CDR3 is TGTGCCAGCACCTTGGAGGGCGCTCGCACAGATACGCAGTATTTT.

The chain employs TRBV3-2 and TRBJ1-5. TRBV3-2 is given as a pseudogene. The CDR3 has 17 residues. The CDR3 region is CASSQRTGIYSNQPQHF. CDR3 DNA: TGTGCCAGCAGCCAGAGGACGGGCATCTATAGCAATCAGCCCCAGCATTTT.

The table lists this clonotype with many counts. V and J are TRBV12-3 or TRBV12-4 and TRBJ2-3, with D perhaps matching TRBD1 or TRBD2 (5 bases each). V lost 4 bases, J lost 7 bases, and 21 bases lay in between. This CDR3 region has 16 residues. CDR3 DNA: TGTGCCAGCAGTTCCACAGCAGGGAGACTTGTGTATACGCAGTATTTT. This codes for CASSSTAGRLVYTQYF.